Presented here are 6 T cell receptor beta chains from one specimen sequenced in a study of CD8 T cells in ankylosing spondylitis. TCRdb reprocessed the 5' RACE reads with MiXCR, giving one entry per CDR3 protein. The top ten clones hold more than 15% of a sample with more than 150,000 distinct CDR3 sequences, over 10% of them seen once. The sample consisted of blood, either unsorted or a sorted T cell fraction (not recorded which). Source of these receptors: a male donor with ankylosing spondylitis or in good health (not recorded which).

This clonotype was seen more than once but under ten times. J is TRBJ2-2 and V is TRBV12-3 or TRBV12-4, with D unresolved. There are 10 residues in the CDR3. V was clipped by 8 bases and J by 5 bases, with 3 bases between them. The CDR3 bases are TGTGCCAGCGGGACCGGGGAGCTGTTTTTT. Protein: CASGTGELFF.

This clonotype was counted only a few times. The rearrangement joins TRBV7-9 to TRBJ2-1, with a weak D call TRBD2 (5 bases). The V gene's germline CDR1 is SEHNR and CDR2 FQNEAQ (reference sequence). The CDR3 loop spans 14 amino acids. Trimming cost V 7 bases and J 0 bases, with 10 bases left between them. CDR3 region: CASTTGSSYNEQFF. The CDR3 DNA follows: TGTGCCAGCACCACGGGGAGCTCCTACAATGAGCAGTTCTTC.

This clonotype has a handful of counts. This chain connects TRBV29-1 to TRBJ1-1, with 8 bases matching TRBD1. The V and J ends lost 1 base and 6 bases, in that order; junction bases with no gene match: 7. This CDR3 comprises 14 residues. Germline CDR1 SQVTM, CDR2 ANQGSEA. The CDR3, as DNA: TGCAGCGTTGAAGGGGGACAGGTGAATGCTGAAGCTTTCTTT. Its protein product is CSVEGGQVNAEAFF.

This chain uses TRBV5-6 with TRBJ2-1, with TRBD2 identical over 8 bases. The CDR3 consists of 16 residues. From germline, CDR1 is SGHDT and CDR2 YYEEEE. The V and J ends lost 4 bases and 1 base, in that order; junction bases with no gene match: 7. The CDR3 bases are TGTGCCAGCAGCCATATAGCGGGGCCGTCCTACAATGAGCAGTTCTTC. Protein: CASSHIAGPSYNEQFF.

The chain joins TRBV27 to TRBJ1-5; D remains unclear. Per germline, CDR1 MNHEY and CDR2 SMNVEV (reference sequence). CDR3 length: 15 residues. The V end lost 6 bases, the J end lost 0 bases, and 12 bases lay between the germline ends. The CDR3 region has the DNA TGTGCCAGCAGGGCGGCAGAGCTTAGCAATCAGCCCCAGCATTTT. Translating it yields CASRAAELSNQPQHF.

V is TRBV7-9 and J is TRBJ2-7; no definite D call. This CDR3 has 16 amino acids. With 5 bases removed from V and 1 base from J, the gap between germline ends came to 18 bases. Germline CDR1 is SEHNR and CDR2 is FQNEAQ (reference sequence). The CDR3 protein is CASSPPGDRESYEQYF. The CDR3 nucleotides read TGTGCCAGCAGCCCTCCCGGAGACCGCGAGTCCTACGAGCAGTACTTC.